The rows below give T cell receptor beta chains drawn from one sample of a study of graft-versus-host responses after intestinal transplantation. TCRdb's copy holds only in-frame clones and misses some; the assay was immunoSEQ multiplex PCR. The sample records around 71,000 clones, 80% to 95% being singletons. The sample here was bone marrow, taken approximately 100 weeks after intestinal transplantation. The receptors were sampled from a human patient who received an intestinal transplant, so some T cells may come from the graft donor. Each CDR3 is given with its conserved first and last residue. A D gene is named only where the DNA matches it firmly. Rows give clone size only sometimes, using once, few, many, or a class for an expanded clone.

>TRBD1|TRBV7-2|TRBJ2-5|-
TGTGCCAGCAGCTTAGAGGGACAGGGGACCTTTAATACGGCCCAGTACTTC
CASSLEGQGTFNTAQYF
>-|TRBV2|TRBJ1-5|-
TGTGCCAGCAGGGCGACCGGACAGCCCCAGCATTTT
CASRATGQPQHF
>-|TRBV9|TRBJ2-2|-
TGTGCCAGCAGCGGGCCCTACGGCACCGGGGAGCTGTTTTTT
CASSGPYGTGELFF
>-|TRBV28|TRBJ2-7|-
TGTGCCAGCACTATTTCAAGGTCCTACGAGCAGTACTTC
CASTISRSYEQYF
>-|TRBV5-1|TRBJ2-5|-
TGCGCCAGCGGACCTCGGCCAGGGGTTTTGGAGACCCAGTACTTC
CASGPRPGVLETQYF
>-|TRBV13|TRBJ1-5|-
TGTGCCAGCAGCTCTGGACAGAGCAATCAGCCCCAGCATTTT
CASSSGQSNQPQHF
>-|TRBV28|TRBJ1-2|-
TGTGCCAGCAGTTTGGAAGGATTGGGGTTCTACTATGGCTACACCTTC
CASSLEGLGFYYGYTF
>-|TRBV5-1|TRBJ2-1|-
TGCGCCAGCAGCTTGGGCAATGAGCAGTTCTTC
CASSLGNEQFF
>TRBD2|TRBV29-1|TRBJ2-1|-
TGCAGCGTTCTGCGGGAGGCCAATGAGCAGTTCTTC
CSVLREANEQFF
>-|TRBV7-3|TRBJ1-1|-
TGTGCCAGCAGCCCCCTGGAGGGGAACACTGAAGCTTTCTTT
CASSPLEGNTEAFF
>TRBD1|TRBV14|TRBJ2-5|once
TGTGCCAGCAGCGGGACAGGAGAAGAGACCCAGTACTTC
CASSGTGEETQYF
>TRBD2|TRBV4-1|TRBJ2-1|-
TGCGCCAGCAGCCAAGAACTAGCGTCTAACAATGAGCAGTTCTTC
CASSQELASNNEQFF
>TRBD1|TRBV10-1|TRBJ2-7|-
TGCGCCAGCAGCGCCGACAGGGAAATGGATTACGAGCAGTACTTC
CASSADREMDYEQYF
>-|TRBV7-3|TRBJ1-6|few
TGTGCCAGCAGCTTATACGAGGGTTCACCCCTCCACTTT
CASSLYEGSPLHF
>-|TRBV5-4|TRBJ1-5|medium-sized
TGTGCCAGCAGCGCGGACGGAAATCAGCCCCAGCATTTT
CASSADGNQPQHF
>-|TRBV2|TRBJ1-5|-
TGTGCCAGCAGCGGTACAGGGCCCGATCAGCCCCAGCATTTT
CASSGTGPDQPQHF
>-|TRBV2|TRBJ2-7|-
TGTGCCAGCTCCAGGATCTCCTACGAGCAGTACTTC
CASSRISYEQYF
>-|TRBV5-6|TRBJ1-2|-
TGTGCCAGCAGCTTACAGGGTTTTTTTTACTATGGCTACACCTTC
CASSLQGFFYYGYTF
>-|TRBV19|TRBJ1-1|-
TGTGCCAGTAGTATAAGGGGCAAGAACACTGAAGCTTTCTTT
CASSIRGKNTEAFF
>TRBD1|TRBV19|TRBJ2-7|-
TGTGCCAGTAGTACCCGGGACAGGGGCCCCTACGAGCAGTACTTC
CASSTRDRGPYEQYF
>TRBD1|TRBV7-3|TRBJ1-2|-
TGTGCCAGCAGCTTAGCCTACGGCGGGGACAGGGGGCGAGAGGTCTATGGCTACACCTTC
CASSLAYGGDRGREVYGYTF
>-|TRBV29-1|TRBJ1-1|-
TGCAGCGTTGAAAGGGTCCTCATGAACACTGAAGCTTTCTTT
CSVERVLMNTEAFF
>TRBD1|TRBV6-4|TRBJ2-1|once
TGTGCCAGCAGTGACTCCGGGACAGTTTACAATGAGCAGTTCTTC
CASSDSGTVYNEQFF
>TRBD1|TRBV28|TRBJ2-5|-
TGTGCCAGCAGGGGAACGATAGGGGACAGGGGCTTTGTCAATGGAGAGACCCAGTACTTC
CASRGTIGDRGFVNGETQYF
>-|TRBV6-5|TRBJ2-5|-
TGTGCCAGCAGTTGGAGACTAGACGAGACCCAGTACTTC
CASSWRLDETQYF
>-|TRBV2|TRBJ2-5|-
TGTGCCAGCAGTGGGAGTGAGTTCAGGGAGACCCAGTACTTC
CASSGSEFRETQYF
>-|TRBV7-9|TRBJ1-2|hyperexpanded
TGTGCCAGCAGCGGTAACACCTACTATGGCTACACCTTC
CASSGNTYYGYTF
>-|TRBV9|TRBJ1-4|-
TGTGCCAGCAGCCCAAGAGGAGGGTTTAATGAAAAACTGTTTTTT
CASSPRGGFNEKLFF
>TRBD2|TRBV29-1|TRBJ2-7|-
TGCAGCGTTGGACTAGCGGGACCTTACGAGCAGTACTTC
CSVGLAGPYEQYF
>-|TRBV7-9|TRBJ2-1|-
TGTGCCAGCAGCCCGACTACGGGGGCGTCAAATGAGCAGTTCTTC
CASSPTTGASNEQFF
>TRBD1|TRBV9|TRBJ2-7|-
TGTGCCAGCAGCGCTACAGGGGGCACCCCGGGCGAGCAGTACTTC
CASSATGGTPGEQYF
>TRBD2|TRBV28|TRBJ2-1|-
TGTGCCAGCAGCCGGCCCACTAGCGGGAGGGTCAGGATGGGTTACAATGAGCAGTTCTTC
CASSRPTSGRVRMGYNEQFF
>-|TRBV6-4|TRBJ1-1|-
TGTGCCAGCAGTGCAGAGATAGGCTACGGGACTGAAGCTTTCTTT
CASSAEIGYGTEAFF
>-|TRBV7-9|TRBJ2-7|-
TGTGCCAGCAGCCCTCCGGGGTTGGAGGGGCAGTACTTC
CASSPPGLEGQYF
>TRBD1|TRBV5-1|TRBJ2-2|-
TGCGCCAGCAGCTCGAACCGGGACAGGGTAACCGGGGAGCTGTTTTTT
CASSSNRDRVTGELFF
>TRBD2|TRBV14|TRBJ2-3|-
TGTGCCAGCAGCAAGACTAGCGGGATGAGTATGAGCACAGATACGCAGTATTTT
CASSKTSGMSMSTDTQYF
>-|TRBV30|TRBJ1-1|-
TGTGCCTGGGGGGGGGTGAACACTGAAGCTTTCTTT
CAWGGVNTEAFF
>TRBD1|TRBV5-1|TRBJ1-1|-
TGCGCCAGCAGCTTGGGTGGGACAGGCAAAAACACTGAAGCTTTCTTT
CASSLGGTGKNTEAFF
>-|TRBV7-6|TRBJ2-7|-
TGTGCCAGCAGCTTAGGTGCAGGTGGGGGGTCCTACGAGCAGTACTTC
CASSLGAGGGSYEQYF
>-|TRBV18|TRBJ2-2|once
TGTGCCAGCTCACCGTCCAGGGAAAACACCGGGGAGCTGTTTTTT
CASSPSRENTGELFF
>TRBD2|TRBV6-5|TRBJ2-1|-
TGTGCCAGCAGTTCCCTAGCGGGGGGCCCAAGGGATGAGCAGTTCTTC
CASSSLAGGPRDEQFF
>-|TRBV18|TRBJ1-1|few
TGTGCCAGCTCACCAACGAGGAGGGACACTGAAGCTTTCTTT
CASSPTRRDTEAFF
>TRBD1|TRBV5-1|TRBJ2-1|-
TGCGCCAGCAGCTTGGGTTCAGGGGGTTCATACAATGAGCAGTTCTTC
CASSLGSGGSYNEQFF
>-|TRBV11-2|TRBJ2-2|-
TGTGCCAGCAGCTTAAGTCCCGGGGAGCTGTTTTTT
CASSLSPGELFF
>-|TRBV9|TRBJ2-1|once
TGTGCCAGCAGCCCCACTGGGACCTACAATGAGCAGTTCTTC
CASSPTGTYNEQFF
>-|TRBV28|TRBJ2-1|-
TGTGCCAGCAGTTCACCACCCCAGGGAGATGAGCAGTTCTTC
CASSSPPQGDEQFF
>-|TRBV19|TRBJ2-3|-
-
CASTSEAMGTDTQYF
>TRBD2|TRBV19|TRBJ2-2|-
TGTGCGATTTGCGGGAGTACCGGGGAGCTGTTTTTT
CAICGSTGELFF
>-|TRBV7-9|TRBJ2-4|-
TGTGCCAGCAGCAAACCGGGGCCAGAGGACAAAAACATTCAGTACTTC
CASSKPGPEDKNIQYF
>-|TRBV11-1|TRBJ2-7|-
TGTGCCAGCAGCTCCGGACAGACCTTTGAGCAGTACTTC
CASSSGQTFEQYF
>-|TRBV19|TRBJ1-1|-
TGTGCCAGTCAGAACGGGGTCTGGACTGAAGCTTTCTTT
CASQNGVWTEAFF
>-|TRBV25-1|TRBJ1-1|-
TGTGCCAGCAACGACTGGTACCAAGCTTTCTTT
CASNDWYQAFF
>TRBD2|TRBV5-5|TRBJ2-3|-
TGTGCCAGCAGCTGGACTAGCGGGGGGGATACGCAGTATTTT
CASSWTSGGDTQYF
>-|TRBV7-2|TRBJ1-2|-
TGTGCCAGCAGCTTAGTGGGTCGCCAGCCCTATGGCTACACCTTC
CASSLVGRQPYGYTF
>-|TRBV21-1|TRBJ2-2|-
TGTGCCAGCCAAAAAACACTCACTACCACCGGGGAGCTGTTTTTT
CASQKTLTTTGELFF
>-|TRBV7-9|TRBJ1-2|few
TGTGCCAGCAGCTTAGTATGGGGACACCTCTATGGCTACACCTTC
CASSLVWGHLYGYTF
>-|TRBV7-6|TRBJ1-1|-
TGTGCCAGCAGCTTAGGGGACCGTCTGAACACTGAAGCTTTCTTT
CASSLGDRLNTEAFF
>-|TRBV6-6|TRBJ2-7|once
TGTGCCAGCAGTTACCCGGGCGAATACGAGCAGTACTTC
CASSYPGEYEQYF